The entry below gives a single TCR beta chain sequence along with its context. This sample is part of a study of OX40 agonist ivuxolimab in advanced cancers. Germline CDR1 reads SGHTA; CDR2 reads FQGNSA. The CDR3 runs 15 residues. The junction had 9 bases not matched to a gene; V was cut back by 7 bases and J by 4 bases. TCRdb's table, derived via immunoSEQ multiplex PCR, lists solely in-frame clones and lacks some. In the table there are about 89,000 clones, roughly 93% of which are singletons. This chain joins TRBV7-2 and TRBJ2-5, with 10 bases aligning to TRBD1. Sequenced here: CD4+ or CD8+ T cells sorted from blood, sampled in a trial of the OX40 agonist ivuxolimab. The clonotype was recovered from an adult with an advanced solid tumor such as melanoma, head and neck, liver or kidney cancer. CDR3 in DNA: TGTGCCAGCAACCCGACAGGGGGCGTTGGAGAGACCCAGTACTTC. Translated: CASNPTGGVGETQYF. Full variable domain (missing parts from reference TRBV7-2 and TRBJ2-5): GAGVSQSPSNKVTEKGKDVELRCDPISGHTALYWYRQSLGQGLEFLIYFQGNSAPDKSGLPSDRFSAERTGGSVSTLTIQRTQQEDSAVYLCASNPTGGVGETQYFGPGTRLLVL.